These 29 T cell receptor beta chains originate from one sample sequenced in a study of Tregs in tolerant kidney transplant recipients (dated by TCRdb to the late 2010s). Library preparation used the immunoSEQ multiplex PCR assay. This immuneACCESS table, as held by TCRdb, lists in-frame sequences with V and J called but not all clones. Of the missing ones, under half trace to an unresolved V gene in checked studies; the others have no known cause. Recorded for this sample are some 68,000 clones; roughly 89% of them occurred a single time. Around 4.5% of the sample lies in the top ten. Sequenced input: CD4+ T cells from blood. The receptors here all came from a human donor in good health.

This chain joins TRBV5-4 and TRBJ2-7; 10 bases are shared with TRBD1. The CDR3 extends over 15 amino acids. Germline CDR1 is SGHNT and CDR2 is YYREEE (reference sequence). V shed 5 bases, J shed 1 base, and the junction held 6 bases outside the gene matches. The CDR3 spells CASSRGTGESYEQYF. The CDR3 DNA sequence: TGTGCCAGCAGTCGGGGGACAGGGGAGTCCTACGAGCAGTACTTC.

The chain links TRBV6-5 to TRBJ1-5, with D tentatively TRBD1 (5 bases). The CDR3 contains 13 residues. Looked up from germline, CDR1 is MNHEY and CDR2 is SVGAGI. V was clipped by 0 bases and J by 15 bases, with 15 bases between them. The CDR3 is CASSYSDTSHMHF. The CDR3 bases are TGTGCCAGCAGTTACTCGGACACCAGCCATATGCATTTT.

The chain joins TRBV23-1 to TRBJ1-6, with a possible D match to TRBD1 (5 bases). TRBV23-1 is given ORF status, its function remaining uncertain. The CDR3 has 12 residues. Trimming stripped 11 bases from V and 9 bases from J, with 14 bases between. CDR3 sequence reads: CAWGPSISPLHF. In nucleotides, the CDR3 is TGCGCCTGGGGCCCCTCCATTTCACCCCTCCACTTT.

The chain has TRBV7-2 and TRBJ2-3; D may correspond to TRBD1 or TRBD2 (6 bases each). The CDR3 spans 15 residues. V lost 5 bases to trimming and J lost 0 bases, with 12 bases between them. Germline values: CDR1 SGHTA, CDR2 FQGNSA. CDR3 in DNA: TGTGCCAGCAGCGTGGGGGGCGAAAGCACAGATACGCAGTATTTT. It translates to CASSVGGESTDTQYF. The full variable domain, in which reference TRBV7-2 and TRBJ2-3 provide the parts outside the CDR3, is GAGVSQSPSNKVTEKGKDVELRCDPISGHTALYWYRQSLGQGLEFLIYFQGNSAPDKSGLPSDRFSAERTGGSVSTLTIQRTQQEDSAVYLCASSVGGESTDTQYFGPGTRLTVL.

The chain is built from TRBV10-3 and TRBJ2-7; 14 bases map to TRBD2. After removal of 6 bases from V and 3 bases from J, the junction contained 7 bases not matched to a gene. CDR1 and CDR2 from the germline V gene are ENHRY and SYGVKD. The CDR3 has 16 amino acids. The CDR3 bases are TGTGCCATCAGGGAGGGACTAGCGGGAGCTCTCTACGAGCAGTACTTC. As protein: CAIREGLAGALYEQYF.

The chain uses TRBV9 and TRBJ1-3; TRBD1 agrees at 7 bases. V lost 7 bases and J lost 0; bases outside the gene matches: 1. This CDR3 is built from 13 residues. Germline loops: CDR1 SGDLS, CDR2 YYNGEE. Here the CDR3 DNA reads TGTGCCAGCGGGGACAGCTCTGGAAACACCATATATTTT. Protein product: CASGDSSGNTIYF.

The V and J genes are TRBV28 and TRBJ1-1; D gene uncertain. V lost 5 bases and J lost 3, with 16 bases in between. The CDR3 runs 15 residues. The V gene's germline CDR1 is MDHEN and CDR2 SYDVKM. The CDR3 sequence: CASSPPVREDTEAFF. The CDR3 coding sequence is TGTGCCAGCAGTCCCCCGGTAAGGGAGGACACTGAAGCTTTCTTT.

The chain recombines TRBV2 with TRBJ2-1; D is ambiguous. The ends were cut back, 10 bases at V and 12 bases at J, with 22 bases in the middle. CDR3 length equals 13 residues. Per germline, CDR1 SNHLY and CDR2 FYNNEI. The CDR3 DNA is TGTGCCACAAACCCCCCACCCACCGGTCGGCAGTTCTTC. This gives the protein CATNPPPTGRQFF.

The genes are TRBV4-2 and TRBJ2-5, with 8 nucleotides matching TRBD2. With 0 bases clipped from V and 2 bases from J, the junction kept 14 bases outside the gene matches. There are 19 residues in the CDR3. Germline V gene sequence: CDR1 LGHNA, CDR2 YNFKEQ. DNA for the CDR3: TGTGCCAGCAGCCAAGATCCGCGCGGGGGGAGACTTCAACAAGAGACCCAGTACTTC. This encodes CASSQDPRGGRLQQETQYF.

V usage is TRBV20-1 and J usage is TRBJ1-1; D is ambiguous. Germline CDR1 reads DFQATT; CDR2 reads SNEGSKA (reference sequence). The CDR3 is 11 residues long. V lost 6 bases to trimming and J lost 5 bases, with 10 bases between them. This chain's CDR3 is CSAGRVTEAFF. The DNA of the CDR3 is TGCAGTGCCGGTCGCGTGACTGAAGCTTTCTTT.

This chain joins TRBV6-1 and TRBJ1-1, with D perhaps matching TRBD1 (5 bases). CDR1 is MNHNS and CDR2 is SASEGT in the germline V gene. Trimming took off 3 bases at V and 10 bases at J, with 9 bases between the two ends. The CDR3 has 11 amino acids. The CDR3 DNA reads as TGTGCCAGCAGTGAGGGGGGTAGAGCTTTCTTT. This sequence encodes CASSEGGRAFF.

This chain joins TRBV19 and TRBJ1-5; D is unclear. Trimming took 4 bases from V and 5 from J, leaving 15 bases between them. Looked up from germline, CDR1 is LNHDA and CDR2 is SQIVND (reference sequence). This CDR3 contains 15 residues. CDR3 sequence reads: CASSTNSDRDQPQHF. CDR3 DNA: TGTGCCAGTAGTACCAACTCGGACCGGGATCAGCCCCAGCATTTT.

This rearrangement joins TRBV19 to TRBJ2-7, with D unclear. The CDR3 runs to 16 residues. Germline loops: CDR1 LNHDA, CDR2 SQIVND (reference sequence). V was cut by 4 bases and J by 1 base, with 17 bases left in between. For the CDR3, the DNA is TGTGCCAGTAGTACCCGACCAATCCTGGGATCCTACGAGCAGTACTTC. Translating gives CASSTRPILGSYEQYF.

V usage is TRBV30 and J usage is TRBJ1-6; D is ambiguous. Germline V gives CDR1 GTSNPN, CDR2 SVGIG (reference sequence). Trimming shortened V by 2 bases and J by 13 bases, and 15 bases separated the two germline ends. The CDR3 has 13 residues. Written as DNA, the CDR3 is TGTGCCTGGAGTCCAGGTCGGGGAGCGCCCCTCCACTTT. Protein product: CAWSPGRGAPLHF.

In this sample, this clone turned up once. The chain combines TRBV11-2 with TRBJ1-3; D is unclear. CDR3 length equals 14 residues. Germline CDR1 reads SGHAT; CDR2 reads FQNNGV. V was pared by 5 bases and J by 3 bases, with 11 bases between. The CDR3 DNA follows: TGTGCCAGCAGCCTTTTTGAGAGTGGAAACACCATATATTTT. Its protein is CASSLFESGNTIYF.

This clone was observed a few times. V is TRBV2 and J is TRBJ1-3, with D unclear. Germline V gives CDR1 SNHLY, CDR2 FYNNEI. The ends were cut back, 6 bases at V and 0 bases at J, with 12 bases in the middle. The CDR3 has 15 amino acids. The CDR3 is CASSEDGSSGNTIYF. The CDR3 DNA follows: TGTGCCAGCAGCGAGGACGGAAGCTCTGGAAACACCATATATTTT. Full variable domain (remainder filled in from reference TRBV2 and TRBJ1-3): EPEVTQTPSHQVTQMGQEVILRCVPISNHLYFYWYRQILGQKVEFLVSFYNNEISEKSEIFDDQFSVERPDGSNFTLKIRSTKLEDSAMYFCASSEDGSSGNTIYFGEGSWLTVV.

The rearrangement joins TRBV9 to TRBJ2-7, with D perhaps TRBD1 or TRBD2 (6 bases each). V dropped 4 bases and J dropped 5 bases, with 19 bases sitting between them. Germline V CDR1 and CDR2: SGDLS, YYNGEE. The CDR3 is 15 amino acids. CDR3 amino acids: CASSRSLQGLDEQYF. CDR3 nucleotide sequence: TGTGCCAGCAGCCGCTCCTTACAGGGACTCGACGAGCAGTACTTC.

The J gene is TRBJ2-7, the V gene TRBV29-1; 13 bases agree with TRBD2. The CDR3 consists of 17 residues. Germline CDR1 SQVTM, CDR2 ANQGSEA. V was pared by 7 bases and J by 7 bases, with 19 bases of the junction left unmatched. CDR3 sequence reads: CSATRTSGSLRAIEQYF. For the CDR3, the DNA is TGCAGCGCTACTAGGACTAGCGGGAGCCTTCGGGCCATAGAGCAGTACTTC.

V and J are TRBV5-4 and TRBJ2-5, with no clear D. From germline, CDR1 is SGHNT and CDR2 YYREEE (reference sequence). Trimming stripped 3 bases from V and 2 bases from J, with 11 bases between. This CDR3 has 14 amino acids. CDR3 residues: CASSYTLGQETQYF. The CDR3 region has the DNA TGTGCCAGCAGCTACACCCTCGGACAAGAGACCCAGTACTTC.

The chain joins TRBV10-3 to TRBJ2-1, with 12 bases that match TRBD2. Trimming at V came to 3 bases and at J to 6 bases, leaving 3 bases not matched to a gene. The CDR3 consists of 15 residues. Germline-derived CDR1 and CDR2 are ENHRY and SYGVKD. CDR3 in amino acids: CAISDLTSGSNEQFF. In nucleotides, the CDR3 is TGTGCCATCAGTGATCTGACTAGCGGGAGCAATGAGCAGTTCTTC.

J is TRBJ2-1 and V is TRBV28; D is perhaps TRBD1 (5 bases). This CDR3 has 16 residues. V was cut by 2 bases and J by 1 base, with 12 bases left in between. The germline gives CDR1 MDHEN, CDR2 SYDVKM. CDR3: CASSLGAGKSYNEQFF. CDR3 nucleotides: TGTGCCAGCAGTTTAGGGGCAGGAAAGTCCTACAATGAGCAGTTCTTC.

V is TRBV28 and J is TRBJ2-5; possibly TRBD2 for D (6 bases). CDR3 length equals 14 residues. The germline V gene has CDR1 MDHEN and CDR2 SYDVKM. V lost 6 bases and J 5 bases, leaving 16 bases between the germline ends. The CDR3 DNA is TGTGCCAGCAGAGGGGCGGGGTTAGGGGAGACCCAGTACTTC. Protein sequence: CASRGAGLGETQYF. Full variable domain (remainder filled in from reference TRBV28 and TRBJ2-5): DVKVTQSSRYLVKRTGEKVFLECVQDMDHENMFWYRQDPGLGLRLIYFSYDVKMKEKGDIPEGYSVSREKKERFSLILESASTNQTSMYLCASRGAGLGETQYFGPGTRLLVL.

The V call is TRBV2, the J call TRBJ2-3; TRBD1 aligns across 9 bases. Germline lookup yields CDR1 SNHLY and CDR2 FYNNEI. V was clipped by 3 bases and J by 4 bases; unmatched bases: 2. The CDR3 has 14 residues. As DNA, the CDR3 is TGTGCCAGCAGTGATACAGGGGGCTCAGATACGCAGTATTTT. Translated, it gives CASSDTGGSDTQYF.

The chain joins TRBV4-1 to TRBJ2-5; no clear D gene. Germline values: CDR1 MGHRA, CDR2 YSYEKL. CDR3 size: 17 residues. The V end lost 0 bases, the J end lost 1 base, and 15 bases lay between the germline ends. Here the CDR3 DNA reads TGCGCCAGCAGCCAAGATTCTGAGAACAGTCTCCAAGAGACCCAGTACTTC. Amino acids: CASSQDSENSLQETQYF.

The chain recombines TRBV30 with TRBJ2-1; 10 bases are shared with TRBD1. Looked up from germline, CDR1 is GTSNPN and CDR2 is SVGIG (reference sequence). Germline trimming cut 2 bases from V and 10 bases from J; bases unmatched to any gene: 11. The CDR3 totals 15 residues. CDR3 protein: CAWSMLFRTGGEQFF. DNA of the CDR3: TGTGCCTGGAGTATGCTTTTTCGGACAGGGGGAGAGCAGTTCTTC.

By frequency in the sample, this clone is medium-sized (0.01 to 0.1%). The chain employs TRBV10-3 and TRBJ1-1, with 8 bases aligning to TRBD1. The CDR3 loop spans 15 amino acids. V dropped 5 bases and J dropped 2; count of bases not matched to a gene: 7. Per the germline V gene, CDR1 is ENHRY and CDR2 is SYGVKD. In nucleotides, the CDR3 is TGTGCCATCAGTTCGGAAGACAGGGGAAACACTGAAGCTTTCTTT. It translates to CAISSEDRGNTEAFF.

This chain joins TRBV15 and TRBJ1-5; D is undetermined. The CDR3 sequence is 14 residues long. V lost 5 bases, J lost 6 bases, and 14 bases lay in between. The germline V gene encodes CDR1 LNHNV and CDR2 YYDKDF (reference sequence). The CDR3 loop is CATSSEKGIQPQHF. Written as DNA, the CDR3 is TGTGCCACCAGCTCGGAGAAGGGTATTCAGCCCCAGCATTTT.

The rearrangement uses TRBV7-2 and TRBJ2-4; 7 bases agree with TRBD2. Per the germline V gene, CDR1 is SGHTA and CDR2 is FQGNSA. Trimming at V came to 1 base and at J to 3 bases, leaving 3 bases not matched to a gene. CDR3 size: 15 residues. DNA for the CDR3: TGTGCCAGCAGCTTAGAGCGGGGTGACAAAAACATTCAGTACTTC. Translated: CASSLERGDKNIQYF.

The CDR3 DNA sequence: TGTGCCAGCAGCGAACCGGGTGGGACGGATGAAAAACTGTTTTTT. Translation gives CASSEPGGTDEKLFF. The chain is built from TRBV11-2 and TRBJ1-4, with a tentative D call TRBD1 (5 bases). CDR1 and CDR2 from the germline V gene are SGHAT and FQNNGV. CDR3 size: 15 residues. V lost 5 bases, J lost 6 bases, and 16 bases lay in between.